This passage covers 29 T cell receptor beta chains from one sample sequenced in a study of monozygotic twins with inflammatory bowel disease. No DNA is given; TCRdb re-called the 5' RACE reads and lists each CDR3 protein once. Across fewer than 350,000 distinct CDR3 sequences, the top ten clones capture 2% to 2.5% of the sample. Sequenced sample: blood. The receptor source for this set is a human donor with ulcerative colitis or Crohn's disease, or a healthy co-twin of an affected twin (not recorded which).

The chain couples TRBV7-8 to TRBJ1-5; TCRdb reports TRBD1, a call that lacks DNA to check it against. This CDR3 region has 15 residues. CDR1 is SGHVS, CDR2 FQNEAQ, per germline. The CDR3 here is CASSPNPTGNQPQHF.

The chain joins TRBV12-3 or TRBV12-4 to TRBJ1-1; there is no DNA to check the TCRdb D call of TRBD1. The CDR3 length is 15 residues. The CDR3 is CASSSRGQANTEAFF.

The CDR3 reads CASSAGQGGNQPQHF. The chain links TRBV7-2 to TRBJ1-5; checking the TCRdb D call of TRBD1 is not possible without DNA. Germline V lookup: CDR1 SGHTA, CDR2 FQGNSA. The CDR3 loop spans 15 amino acids.

V usage is TRBV27 and J usage is TRBJ2-1. CDR1 MNHEY and CDR2 SMNVEV come from the germline V gene (reference sequence). This CDR3 is 14 amino acids long. CDR3 in amino acids: CANISNSSYNEQFF.

The chain combines TRBV29-1 with TRBJ2-1; TCRdb selects TRBD1, and the lack of DNA leaves this call unchecked. Germline V gives CDR1 SQVTM, CDR2 ANQGSEA. The CDR3 covers 13 residues. The CDR3: CSAAAGGDDEQFF.

V gene TRBV6-6 combines with J gene TRBJ2-1. Germline V gene lookup returns CDR1 MNHNY and CDR2 SVGAGI (reference sequence). The CDR3 runs 11 residues. CDR3 residues: CASSYPGEQFF.

The genes are TRBV27 and TRBJ2-7; the D call from TCRdb, TRBD1, cannot be confirmed without DNA. The germline V gene encodes CDR1 MNHEY and CDR2 SMNVEV (reference sequence). This CDR3 region has 16 residues. CDR3 loop: CASSLMGWGVGYEQYF.

The chain has TRBV5-1 and TRBJ2-3; TCRdb's D call of TRBD2 is untestable without DNA. From germline, CDR1 is SGHRS and CDR2 YFSETQ. The CDR3 sequence is 16 residues long. CDR3 sequence reads: CASSPQGLAGEDTQYF.

The V and J genes are TRBV12-3 or TRBV12-4 and TRBJ2-6; TCRdb returns TRBD1, unconfirmable since there is no DNA. The CDR3 loop spans 15 amino acids. CDR3: CASRNGQFGANVLTF.

The J gene is TRBJ2-7, the V gene TRBV28; absent DNA, TCRdb's TRBD1 call cannot be checked. This CDR3 region has 15 residues. Germline V gene sequence: CDR1 MDHEN, CDR2 SYDVKM. The CDR3 loop reads CASSPLAFVHYEQYF.

V is TRBV2 and J is TRBJ2-6. The germline gives CDR1 SNHLY, CDR2 FYNNEI. This CDR3 contains 14 residues. CDR3 region: CASRVVSGANVLTF.

This sequence joins TRBV27 and TRBJ2-7; there is no DNA to check the TCRdb D call of TRBD2. Germline V gives CDR1 MNHEY, CDR2 SMNVEV (reference sequence). CDR3 length: 15 residues. This CDR3 reads CASSWRLAGGYEQYF.

This rearrangement joins TRBV6-1 to TRBJ2-5; lacking DNA, the TRBD2 call made by TCRdb goes unchecked. The CDR3 sequence is 17 residues long. Germline loops: CDR1 MNHNS, CDR2 SASEGT. The CDR3 loop reads CASMGPEASGGKETQYF.

This chain joins TRBV5-6 and TRBJ2-7; TCRdb gives TRBD1 as the D gene, but with no DNA this cannot be confirmed. This CDR3 is 14 amino acids long. Looked up from germline, CDR1 is SGHDT and CDR2 is YYEEEE. The CDR3 is CASSYVTGGYEQYF. The full variable domain, completed using reference TRBV5-6 and TRBJ2-7, is DAGVTQSPTHLIKTRGQQVTLRCSPKSGHDTVSWYQQALGQGPQFIFQYYEEEERQRGNFPDRFSGHQFPNYSSELNVNALLLGDSALYLCASSYVTGGYEQYFGPGTRLTVT.

The chain links TRBV5-1 to TRBJ2-1; TCRdb's assignment of TRBD1 cannot be checked, as there is no DNA. Germline-derived CDR1 and CDR2 are SGHRS and YFSETQ. This CDR3 spans 15 amino acids. CDR3 loop: CASSLAGGGYNEQFF.

The rearrangement joins TRBV13 to TRBJ2-1; the D call from TCRdb, TRBD1, cannot be confirmed without DNA. This CDR3 region has 16 residues. Germline V gene data show CDR1 as PRHDT and CDR2 as FYEKMQ (reference sequence). The CDR3 sequence: CASSFLGEGAGDEQFF.

The rearrangement uses TRBV3-1 and TRBJ2-7; the TCRdb D gene call, TRBD2, has no DNA to confirm it. Germline loops: CDR1 LGHDT, CDR2 YNNKEL (reference sequence). The CDR3 extends over 15 amino acids. CDR3 sequence: CASSLISGGPYEQYF.

The genes are TRBV3-1 and TRBJ1-4; TCRdb's D gene call, TRBD1, goes unchecked for lack of DNA. CDR1 LGHDT and CDR2 YNNKEL come from the germline V gene (reference sequence). The CDR3 has 13 residues. CDR3 sequence: CASSQGLTGTLFF.

The V gene is TRBV15, the J gene TRBJ2-5; TCRdb selects TRBD2, and the lack of DNA leaves this call unchecked. Germline V gives CDR1 LNHNV, CDR2 YYDKDF (reference sequence). The CDR3 is 14 amino acids. The CDR3 protein is CATSRDPGGETQYF.

The chain carries TRBV20-1 and TRBJ2-5; TCRdb outputs TRBD2, but without DNA this stays unchecked. Germline V gives CDR1 DFQATT, CDR2 SNEGSKA (reference sequence). There are 20 residues in the CDR3. The CDR3 protein is CSARGTGTIAGGRILETQYF.

The chain combines TRBV5-1 with TRBJ2-1. CDR1 is SGHRS and CDR2 is YFSETQ in the germline V gene. The CDR3 sequence is 15 residues long. CDR3 region: CASRGTGGTYNEQFF.

The chain has TRBV20-1 and TRBJ2-5; TCRdb lists TRBD2, though no DNA is available to test this call. The CDR3 loop spans 18 amino acids. Germline-derived CDR1 and CDR2 are DFQATT and SNEGSKA (reference sequence). CDR3 sequence: CSARFPPAETYQQETQYF.

The V gene is TRBV11-3, the J gene TRBJ1-1; without DNA, the TCRdb call of TRBD1 cannot be checked. Germline lookup yields CDR1 SGHNT and CDR2 YENEEA. The CDR3 covers 15 residues. The CDR3 loop is CASSATGGMNTEAFF.

The chain carries TRBV5-1 and TRBJ2-3; TCRdb outputs TRBD1, but without DNA this stays unchecked. Germline V CDR1 and CDR2: SGHRS, YFSETQ. This CDR3 is built from 17 residues. This CDR3 reads CASSLTRQGARSDTQYF.

The chain couples TRBV20-1 to TRBJ1-6. In germline, CDR1 is DFQATT, CDR2 SNEGSKA (reference sequence). This CDR3 comprises 13 residues. The CDR3 region is CSAGRGLRSPLHF.

V and J are TRBV5-1 and TRBJ2-1; absent DNA, TCRdb's TRBD2 call cannot be checked. Looked up from germline, CDR1 is SGHRS and CDR2 is YFSETQ. The CDR3 covers 16 residues. The CDR3 sequence: CASSSSGTSSYNEQFF.

This sequence joins TRBV12-3 or TRBV12-4 and TRBJ2-2; the TRBD2 assignment by TCRdb is unverifiable without DNA. The CDR3 runs to 14 residues. The CDR3 sequence is CATDSNEYTGELFF.

V usage is TRBV6-5 and J usage is TRBJ2-3; TCRdb's D call of TRBD1 is untestable without DNA. This CDR3 has 14 amino acids. Looked up from germline, CDR1 is MNHEY and CDR2 is SVGAGI. The CDR3 sequence: CASSYRGGTDTQYF.

V is TRBV4-3 and J is TRBJ2-7; with no DNA, the TCRdb D assignment of TRBD1 cannot be verified. In germline, CDR1 is LGHNA, CDR2 YSLEER. CDR3 length equals 16 residues. CDR3: CASSQGSGTGHFEQYF.